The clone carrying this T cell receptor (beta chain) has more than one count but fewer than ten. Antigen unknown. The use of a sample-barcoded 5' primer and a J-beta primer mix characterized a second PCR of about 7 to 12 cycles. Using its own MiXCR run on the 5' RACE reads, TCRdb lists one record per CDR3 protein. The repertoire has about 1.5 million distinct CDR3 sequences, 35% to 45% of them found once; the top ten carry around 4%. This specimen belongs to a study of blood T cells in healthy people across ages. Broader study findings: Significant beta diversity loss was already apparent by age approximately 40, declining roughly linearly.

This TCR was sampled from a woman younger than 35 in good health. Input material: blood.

CDR3 nucleotides: TGCAGTGCCCCTAGGAATCAGGGGGGGAATGAGCAGTTCTTC. Its protein product is CSAPRNQGGNEQFF. The chain has TRBV20-1 and TRBJ2-1; the D call may be TRBD1 or TRBD2 (7 bases each). This CDR3 has 14 amino acids. Germline V gives CDR1 DFQATT, CDR2 SNEGSKA (reference sequence). Trimming removed 6 bases at V and 7 bases at J, with 19 bases between.